This TCR beta chain emerged from a study of blood T cell repertoires in COVID-19. Study-level information: The United States, Italy and Spain supplied acute and convalescent COVID-19 samples. T cells, B-cell-depleted T cells, or PBMCs provided the cDNA or gDNA that served as material.

V was shortened by 6 bases and J by 6 bases, with 15 bases between the two germline ends. There are 13 residues in the CDR3. Germline assignment: CDR1 MNHEY and CDR2 SVGAGI. Original data processing: Reference gene primer amplification gave estimated nucleated cell counts. Profiled with immunoSEQ multiplex PCR; TCRdb holds only in-frame clones, not every one. V and J calls and clone size follow that table, whereas D and trimming were derived from the DNA. The data contain some 80,000 clones, under 90% of them singletons. The chain has TRBV6-5 and TRBJ2-7, with D tentatively TRBD1 (6 bases). The TCR originated in a middle-aged woman with active or convalescent COVID-19. The sequenced sample was peripheral blood. The CDR3: CASSLTPGAEQYF. The CDR3 DNA reads TGTGCCAGCAGCCTAACCCCAGGGGCCGAGCAGTACTTC.